This TCR beta chain originates from a study of CD8+ T cells in alopecia areata. Study-wide results and caveats: Relative to mice, TCR sharing across patients was less clear, a difference possibly HLA-related.

Specified treatment: oral pan-JAK inhibitor, 5-10 mg twice daily. Germline values: CDR1 SQVTM, CDR2 ANQGSEA. The CDR3 is 12 amino acids. Trimming removed 7 bases from V and 3 bases from J, with 13 bases in between. RNA extraction was followed by reverse transcription into cDNA, which acted as the sequencing template. Produced via immunoSEQ multiplex PCR; TCRdb's table is partial and in-frame only. In the table there are 150,000 to 200,000 clones, 64% of which are singletons. With regard to this clone: Antigen specificity is unknown.

Sequences were derived from CD4+ T cells sorted from blood, sampled around week 50, from a patient treated with tofacitinib. The source is a human donor with alopecia areata. The V and J genes are TRBV29-1 and TRBJ2-7; the D is unclear. The CDR3 sequence: CSAQSSLYEQYF. CDR3 nucleotide sequence: TGCAGCGCCCAGTCGTCCCTCTACGAGCAGTACTTC.